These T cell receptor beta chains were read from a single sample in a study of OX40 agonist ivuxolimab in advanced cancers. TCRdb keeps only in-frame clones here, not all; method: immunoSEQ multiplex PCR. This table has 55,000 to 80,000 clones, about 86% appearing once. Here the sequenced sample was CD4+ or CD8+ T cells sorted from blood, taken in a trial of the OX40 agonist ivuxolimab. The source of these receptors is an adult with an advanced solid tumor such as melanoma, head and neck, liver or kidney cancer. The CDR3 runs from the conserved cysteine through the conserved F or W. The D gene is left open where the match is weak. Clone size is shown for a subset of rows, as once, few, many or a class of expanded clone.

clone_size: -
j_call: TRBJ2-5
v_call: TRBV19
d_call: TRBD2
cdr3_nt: TGTGCCAGTAGTCCTCGACTAGCGGGAGGGCCAACGGGCGAGACCCAGTACTTC
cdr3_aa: CASSPRLAGGPTGETQYF

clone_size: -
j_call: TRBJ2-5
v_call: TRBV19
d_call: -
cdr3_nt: TGTGCCAGTAGTTACAGACTCGTGACTCAAGAGACCCAGTACTTC
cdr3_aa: CASSYRLVTQETQYF

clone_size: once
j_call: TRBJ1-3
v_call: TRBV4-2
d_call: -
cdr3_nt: TGTGCCAGCAGCCGAAGACTTACGGAGGGGGAACTCCCCATATATTTT
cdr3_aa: CASSRRLTEGELPIYF

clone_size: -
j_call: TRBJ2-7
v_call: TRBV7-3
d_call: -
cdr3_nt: TGTGCCAGCAGCTTAACTAGAGGGAACGAGCAGTACTTC
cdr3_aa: CASSLTRGNEQYF

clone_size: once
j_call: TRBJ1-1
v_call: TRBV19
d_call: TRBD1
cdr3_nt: TGTGCCAGTAGTGTCGGACAGGCCATCACTGAAGCTTTCTTT
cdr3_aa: CASSVGQAITEAFF

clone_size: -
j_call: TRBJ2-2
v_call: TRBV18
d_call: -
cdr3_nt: TGTGCCAGCTCACCATTGATTTACCAGGGCGACGGGGAGCTGTTTTTT
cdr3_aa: CASSPLIYQGDGELFF

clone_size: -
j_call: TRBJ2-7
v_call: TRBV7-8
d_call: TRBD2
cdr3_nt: TGTGCCAGCAATAACCCGGGCGGGAGTCCGTACGAGCAGTACTTC
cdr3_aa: CASNNPGGSPYEQYF

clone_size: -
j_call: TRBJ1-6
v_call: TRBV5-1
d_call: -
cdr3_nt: TGCGCCAGCAGCTTGGGTGACAGCTACTATAATTCACCCCTCCACTTT
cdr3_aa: CASSLGDSYYNSPLHF

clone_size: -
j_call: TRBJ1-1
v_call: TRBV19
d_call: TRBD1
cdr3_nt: TGTGCCAGTAGTATTCTCGGGACAGGGGACAGGAACACTGAAGCTTTCTTT
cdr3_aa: CASSILGTGDRNTEAFF

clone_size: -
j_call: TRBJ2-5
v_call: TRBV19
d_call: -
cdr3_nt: TGTGCCAGTAGCCCCGGGACGGCGTCCGAGACCCAGTACTTC
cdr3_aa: CASSPGTASETQYF

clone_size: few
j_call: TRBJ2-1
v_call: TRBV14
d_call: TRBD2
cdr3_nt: TGTGCCAGCAGCCCTCTCGGGAGGGAGGGAGACAATGAGCAGTTCTTC
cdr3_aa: CASSPLGREGDNEQFF

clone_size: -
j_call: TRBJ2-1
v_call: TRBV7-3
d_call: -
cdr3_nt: TGTGCCAGCAGCTTAACCTCGACCGTCAATGAGCAGTTCTTC
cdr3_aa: CASSLTSTVNEQFF